Below, 5 T cell receptor beta chains from the same sample are listed, as sequenced in a study of cytomegalovirus exposure and HLA in healthy donors. TCRdb's copy holds only in-frame clones and misses some; the assay was immunoSEQ multiplex PCR. Here the sample spans about 150,000 clones, 70% to 90% being singletons. Sample: PBMCs. These receptors all come from a man aged 18 to 35 in good health and CMV-seronegative.

This clone was counted only a few times. The chain couples TRBV19 to TRBJ1-5; D is uncertain. V gave up 5 bases and J gave up 3 bases, with 5 bases separating them. This CDR3 contains 12 residues. CDR1 and CDR2 (germline): LNHDA, SQIVND (reference sequence). The chain's CDR3 is CASSSYNQPQHF. In DNA, the CDR3 is TGTGCCAGTAGTTCGTACAATCAGCCCCAGCATTTT.

This CDR3 reads CASSLDPGQGSYEQYV. For the CDR3, the DNA is TGTGCCAGCAGCTTGGACCCGGGACAGGGATCCTACGAGCAGTACGTC. The rearrangement links TRBV5-5 to TRBJ2-7; the match to TRBD1 covers 9 bases. There are 16 residues in the CDR3. J was trimmed by 1 base and V by 0 bases; bases with no gene match: 5. Germline V gene data show CDR1 as SGHKS and CDR2 as YYEKEE (reference sequence).

The rearrangement uses TRBV27 and TRBJ1-2, with D maybe TRBD1 (5 bases). Germline V gene data show CDR1 as MNHEY and CDR2 as SMNVEV (reference sequence). CDR3 size: 14 residues. Trimming cost V 6 bases and J 8 bases, with 19 bases left between them. For the CDR3, the DNA is TGTGCCAGCAGCCCCTCGGGGACTGACGGGGGCTACACCTTC. Its protein is CASSPSGTDGGYTF.

The chain carries TRBV7-2 and TRBJ1-3; a possible D gene is TRBD1 (6 bases). Germline assignment: CDR1 SGHTA and CDR2 FQGNSA. This CDR3 is built from 16 residues. V shed 3 bases and J shed 1 base, with 13 bases lying between them. CDR3 DNA: TGTGCCAGCAGCTTTCTCTCTCAGGGGTCTGGAAACACCATATATTTT. Its protein is CASSFLSQGSGNTIYF.

The V gene is TRBV28, the J gene TRBJ2-1; no clear D gene. V shed 8 bases and J shed 6 bases, with 8 bases lying between them. The germline V gene has CDR1 MDHEN and CDR2 SYDVKM. This CDR3 contains 11 residues. In DNA form, the CDR3 reads TGTGCCAGCGGCTCGCTCAATGAGCAGTTCTTC. This gives the protein CASGSLNEQFF.